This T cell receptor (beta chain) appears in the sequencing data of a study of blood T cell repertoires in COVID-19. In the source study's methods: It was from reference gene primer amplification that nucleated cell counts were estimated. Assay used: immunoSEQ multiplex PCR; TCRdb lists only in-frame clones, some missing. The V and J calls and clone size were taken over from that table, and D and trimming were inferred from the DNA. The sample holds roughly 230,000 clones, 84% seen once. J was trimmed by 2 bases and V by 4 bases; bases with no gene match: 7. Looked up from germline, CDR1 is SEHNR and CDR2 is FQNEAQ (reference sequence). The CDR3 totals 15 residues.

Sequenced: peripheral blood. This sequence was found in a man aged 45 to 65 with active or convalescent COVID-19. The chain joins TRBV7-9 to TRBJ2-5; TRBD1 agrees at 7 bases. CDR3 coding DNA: TGTGCCAGCAGCTCGGGACAGCTTATTCAAGAGACCCAGTACTTC. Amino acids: CASSSGQLIQETQYF.